This T cell receptor (beta chain) was obtained from a study of blood T cell repertoires in COVID-19. The wider study: The United States, Italy and Spain were the sources of the acute and convalescent COVID-19 samples.

CDR3 length equals 16 residues. Per the germline V gene, CDR1 is MGHRA and CDR2 is YSYEKL. V lost 4 bases, J lost 7 bases, and 12 bases stayed unmatched. As originally analysed: Scientists estimated how many nucleated cells there were by amplifying reference gene primers. Profiled with immunoSEQ multiplex PCR; TCRdb holds only in-frame clones, not every one. V and J calls and clone size are copied from that table; D and trimming were computed from the DNA. Of around 430,000 clones detected, around nine tenths appear once; the ten largest clones hold roughly a tenth. Enrollees, about 18 to 89 years old, lived in some 24 US areas. Participant-reported clinical history was the basis for cohort assignment.

The receptor was derived from a woman aged 50 to 60 who had recovered from COVID-19. The specimen sequenced was PBMCs or T cells enriched from blood (not recorded which). The V and J genes are TRBV4-1 and TRBJ1-1; 10 nucleotides agree with TRBD1. CDR3 sequence (DNA): TGCGCCAGCAGCCCCACCGGGACAGGGGTTCCCTTTGAAGCTTTCTTT. The encoded protein is CASSPTGTGVPFEAFF.